The clone carrying this T cell receptor beta chain occurred many times. Its antigen is as yet unknown. TCRdb re-called the RT-PCR reads with MiXCR, one entry per CDR3 protein. The sample lists hundreds of thousands of distinct CDR3 sequences, approximately 15% occurring once. Per germline, CDR1 LGHNA and CDR2 YNFKEQ. Deletions cut 1 base from V and 0 bases from J, with 9 bases between. The CDR3 length is 15 residues. This sample is part of a study of response to subunit inactivated influenza vaccine. Study results and limitations: Authors suggested few new T cells are recruited by each seasonal influenza vaccination.

The rearrangement joins TRBV4-2 to TRBJ1-1; D gene unclear. The sequence was collected from a man in his fifties who received an inactivated influenza vaccine. This material consisted of PBMCs from blood, taken approximately 15 days before vaccination. As DNA, the CDR3 is TGTGCCAGCAGCCAAGGCACGCAGGTGAACACTGAAGCTTTCTTT. Protein product: CASSQGTQVNTEAFF.